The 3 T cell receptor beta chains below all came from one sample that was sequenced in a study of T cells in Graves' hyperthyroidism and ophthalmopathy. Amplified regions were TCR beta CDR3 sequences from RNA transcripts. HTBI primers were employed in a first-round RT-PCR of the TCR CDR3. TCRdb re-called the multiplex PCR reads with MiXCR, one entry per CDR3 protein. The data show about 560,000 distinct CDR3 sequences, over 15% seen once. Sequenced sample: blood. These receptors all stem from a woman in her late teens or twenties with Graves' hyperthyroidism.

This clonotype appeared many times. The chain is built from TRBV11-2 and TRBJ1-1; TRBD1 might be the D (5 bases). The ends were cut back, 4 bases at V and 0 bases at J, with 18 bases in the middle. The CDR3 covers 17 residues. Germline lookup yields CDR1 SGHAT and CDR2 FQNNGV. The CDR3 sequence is CASSSPRRGPLNTEAFF. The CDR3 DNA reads TGTGCCAGCAGCTCCCCCAGGAGGGGACCCTTGAACACTGAAGCTTTCTTT.

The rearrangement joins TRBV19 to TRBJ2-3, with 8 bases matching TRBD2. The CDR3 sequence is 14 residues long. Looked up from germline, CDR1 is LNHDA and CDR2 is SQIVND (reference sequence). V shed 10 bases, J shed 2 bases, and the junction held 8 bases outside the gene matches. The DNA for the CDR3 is TGTGCCACTTCACGGGGGGGGCTCACAGATACGCAGTATTTT. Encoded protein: CATSRGGLTDTQYF.

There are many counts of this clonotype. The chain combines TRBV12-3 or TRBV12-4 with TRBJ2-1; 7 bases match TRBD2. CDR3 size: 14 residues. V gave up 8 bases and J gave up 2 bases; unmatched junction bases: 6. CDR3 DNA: TGTGCCAGCGGTCCAGCGGGGACCTACAATGAGCAGTTCTTC. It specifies CASGPAGTYNEQFF.